Listed here are 32 T cell receptor beta chains from one sample, sequenced in a study of blood T cell repertoires in COVID-19. The protocol was immunoSEQ multiplex PCR, while the TCRdb copy is restricted to in-frame clones and leaves out a portion. The sample holds some 130,000 clones, 80% to 90% seen once. What was sequenced was PBMCs or T cells enriched from blood (not recorded which). Receptors were obtained from a woman between 50 and 59 years old who had recovered from COVID-19.

V usage is TRBV4-1 and J usage is TRBJ2-3, with TRBD2 identical over 9 bases. After removal of 1 base from V and 4 bases from J, the junction contained 9 bases not matched to a gene. This CDR3 region has 17 residues. Germline assignment: CDR1 MGHRA and CDR2 YSYEKL. The CDR3 DNA is TGCGCCAGCAGCCAAGGATTAGCGGGGGCTCTGGCAGATACGCAGTATTTT. Translating it yields CASSQGLAGALADTQYF.

V is TRBV19 and J is TRBJ1-5; perhaps TRBD1 as D (6 bases). This CDR3 has 15 amino acids. Germline lookup yields CDR1 LNHDA and CDR2 SQIVND (reference sequence). Between the trimmed V and J ends, which lost 5 bases and 3 bases, there was a span of 14 bases. The DNA of the CDR3 is TGTGCCAGTAGTTCTCGACACAGGGACAATCAGCCCCAGCATTTT. This sequence encodes CASSSRHRDNQPQHF.

The chain couples TRBV6-5 to TRBJ2-3; D gene unclear. Germline V gene data show CDR1 as MNHEY and CDR2 as SVGAGI. This CDR3 spans 14 amino acids. Trimming took 2 bases from V and 0 from J, leaving 6 bases between them. Here the CDR3 reads CASSYRSSTDTQYF. CDR3 DNA: TGTGCCAGCAGTTACCGGAGTAGCACAGATACGCAGTATTTT.

The chain carries TRBV19 and TRBJ1-3; perhaps TRBD1 as D (6 bases). Trimming took 4 bases from V and 3 from J, leaving 19 bases between them. Germline V gives CDR1 LNHDA, CDR2 SQIVND (reference sequence). This CDR3 comprises 17 residues. The CDR3 here is CASSTGTSVSRGNTIYF. The CDR3 DNA follows: TGTGCCAGTAGTACCGGGACATCAGTTTCTCGTGGAAACACCATATATTTT.

The rearrangement joins TRBV4-1 to TRBJ2-7, with a weak D call TRBD1 (5 bases). The CDR3 runs 13 residues. Trimming removed 6 bases from V and 1 base from J, with 10 bases in between. The V gene's germline CDR1 is MGHRA and CDR2 YSYEKL. CDR3 DNA sequence: TGCGCCAGCAGTCGGACACCTTCCTACGAGCAGTACTTC. Its protein is CASSRTPSYEQYF.

This chain joins TRBV7-2 and TRBJ1-1, with a possible D match to TRBD1 (6 bases). Germline V gene data show CDR1 as SGHTA and CDR2 as FQGNSA. The V end was cut by 5 bases, the J end by 2 bases, with 15 bases between. This CDR3 has 15 residues. In DNA form, the CDR3 reads TGTGCCAGCAGCCCCCGCGGGGGGCAAAACACTGAAGCTTTCTTT. It translates to CASSPRGGQNTEAFF.

The V gene is TRBV19, the J gene TRBJ1-5; D remains ambiguous. The V and J ends lost 5 bases and 3 bases respectively, with 5 bases between them. The CDR3 length is 12 residues. CDR1 is LNHDA, CDR2 SQIVND, per germline (reference sequence). As DNA, the CDR3 is TGTGCCAGTAGTCATCCCAATCAGCCCCAGCATTTT. This gives the protein CASSHPNQPQHF.

V is TRBV5-4 and J is TRBJ1-1; 9 bases agree with TRBD1. The junction had 5 bases not matched to a gene; V was cut back by 2 bases and J by 0 bases. The length of the CDR3 is 16 residues. CDR1 and CDR2 (germline): SGHNT, YYREEE (reference sequence). The CDR3 DNA reads as TGTGCCAGCAGCTTCGGGACAGGGAATTTGAACACTGAAGCTTTCTTT. Translated: CASSFGTGNLNTEAFF.

This chain connects TRBV9 to TRBJ1-3, with 8 bases lining up with TRBD1. The germline V gene has CDR1 SGDLS and CDR2 YYNGEE. There are 16 residues in the CDR3. The V gene end was trimmed by 0 bases and the J gene end by 2 bases; junction bases not matched to a gene: 4. The DNA for the CDR3 is TGTGCCAGCAGCGTAGGGCAGGGGGCGACTGGAAACACCATATATTTT. Translation: CASSVGQGATGNTIYF.

J is TRBJ2-3 and V is TRBV7-6; 10 bases agree with TRBD2. The CDR3 contains 17 residues. The trim removed 1 base at V and 6 bases at J, leaving 10 bases unmatched. Germline V gene data show CDR1 as SGHVS and CDR2 as FNYEAQ. CDR3 DNA: TGTGCCAGCAGCTTAGGACCGAGCGGGGGGGCCAGGGATACGCAGTATTTT. Encoded protein: CASSLGPSGGARDTQYF.

V and J are TRBV29-1 and TRBJ2-2; possible D gene TRBD2, 5 bases. CDR1 is SQVTM, CDR2 ANQGSEA, per germline. V lost 6 bases and J 5 bases, leaving 19 bases between the germline ends. This CDR3 contains 15 residues. CDR3 amino acids: CSVYGGVPGTGELFF. The CDR3 bases are TGCAGCGTCTACGGTGGGGTACCGGGGACCGGGGAGCTGTTTTTT.

The chain couples TRBV11-2 to TRBJ1-1; D possibly corresponds to TRBD1 (6 bases). The germline V gene encodes CDR1 SGHAT and CDR2 FQNNGV. The CDR3 covers 15 residues. Trimming took 4 bases from V and 4 from J, leaving 16 bases between them. The CDR3 DNA follows: TGTGCCAGCAGCTCCACGACAGGCGGGGGCACTGAAGCTTTCTTT. It is translated as CASSSTTGGGTEAFF.

V is TRBV5-1 and J is TRBJ2-7; perhaps TRBD2 as D (6 bases). There are 14 residues in the CDR3. V was clipped by 0 bases and J by 1 base, with 8 bases between them. Germline V CDR1 and CDR2: SGHRS, YFSETQ. CDR3 region: CASSLVGGSYEQYF. The CDR3 bases are TGCGCCAGCAGCTTGGTCGGGGGATCCTACGAGCAGTACTTC.

This rearrangement joins TRBV2 to TRBJ1-4; the match to TRBD1 covers 10 bases. The CDR3 covers 15 residues. Per germline, CDR1 SNHLY and CDR2 FYNNEI. Trimming at V came to 5 bases and at J to 6 bases, leaving 6 bases not matched to a gene. The CDR3 sequence: CASSRQGARDEKLFF. The CDR3 nucleotides are TGTGCCAGCAGTAGACAGGGGGCCCGGGATGAAAAACTGTTTTTT.

The chain employs TRBV7-2 and TRBJ2-1; 8 bases fit TRBD2. The CDR3 is 15 residues long. Trimming removed 5 bases from V and 8 bases from J; junction bases left unmatched: 11. Germline V CDR1 and CDR2: SGHTA, FQGNSA. This chain's CDR3 is CASSRSGLVTDEQFF. The CDR3 nucleotides are TGTGCCAGCAGCCGCTCGGGACTAGTTACCGATGAGCAGTTCTTC.

CDR3 loop: CASSPPGDPGDQPQHF. The CDR3 bases are TGTGCCAGCTCTCCCCCGGGGGACCCTGGGGATCAGCCCCAGCATTTT. This rearrangement joins TRBV18 to TRBJ1-5; TRBD1 might be the D (5 bases). Trimming removed 6 bases at V and 5 bases at J, with 20 bases between. CDR1 and CDR2 from the germline V gene are KGHSH and LQKENI. CDR3 length: 16 amino acids.

The table lists this clone with a count of one. The V gene is TRBV10-1, the J gene TRBJ2-7; 8 nucleotides match TRBD2. This CDR3 has 16 residues. V was clipped by 0 bases and J by 3 bases; unmatched bases: 7. Germline CDR1 reads WNHNN; CDR2 reads SYGVQD (reference sequence). The CDR3 reads CASSESTGGGIYEQYF. The CDR3, as DNA: TGCGCCAGCAGTGAGTCGACGGGGGGGGGAATCTACGAGCAGTACTTC.

V is TRBV19 and J is TRBJ2-7; TRBD2 aligns across 10 bases. This CDR3 is built from 18 residues. The V segment lost 9 bases and the J segment 0 bases; nucleotides outside the gene matches: 17. CDR1 LNHDA and CDR2 SQIVND come from the germline V gene (reference sequence). CDR3 sequence: CASQLTRASGGNSYEQYF. Here the CDR3 DNA reads TGTGCCAGCCAACTCACCCGGGCTAGCGGGGGTAACTCCTACGAGCAGTACTTC.

The chain links TRBV24-1 to TRBJ1-3; D uncertain. V shed 3 bases and J shed 2 bases, with 10 bases lying between them. The length of the CDR3 is 15 residues. The germline V gene encodes CDR1 KGHDR and CDR2 SFDVKD. The CDR3 sequence is CATSDREEAGNTIYF. In DNA form, the CDR3 reads TGTGCCACCAGTGATCGCGAGGAGGCTGGAAACACCATATATTTT.

The chain has TRBV19 and TRBJ1-1; 11 nucleotides agree with TRBD1. Losses at the gene ends were 6 bases for V and 10 bases for J; bases not matched to a gene: 13. In germline, CDR1 is LNHDA, CDR2 SQIVND (reference sequence). This CDR3 has 15 amino acids. The CDR3 coding sequence is TGTGCCAGTAGATTAGGCGGACAGGGGGCGTTTGGAGCTTTCTTT. Translating it yields CASRLGGQGAFGAFF.

V and J are TRBV5-6 and TRBJ1-3; D perhaps matches TRBD1 (5 bases). The CDR3 spans 15 residues. CDR1 is SGHDT, CDR2 YYEEEE, per germline. With 4 bases removed from V and 0 bases from J, the gap between germline ends came to 11 bases. In DNA form, the CDR3 reads TGTGCCAGCAGCCCCGACAGCAACTCTGGAAACACCATATATTTT. This sequence encodes CASSPDSNSGNTIYF. Full variable domain (outside the CDR3, taken from reference TRBV5-6 and TRBJ1-3): DAGVTQSPTHLIKTRGQQVTLRCSPKSGHDTVSWYQQALGQGPQFIFQYYEEEERQRGNFPDRFSGHQFPNYSSELNVNALLLGDSALYLCASSPDSNSGNTIYFGEGSWLTVV.

The V gene is TRBV11-2, the J gene TRBJ1-1; 8 nucleotides line up with TRBD1. The trim removed 1 base at V and 8 bases at J, leaving 6 bases unmatched. Per germline, CDR1 SGHAT and CDR2 FQNNGV. The CDR3 covers 14 residues. Here the CDR3 reads CASSLGRGLGEAFF. The DNA for the CDR3 is TGTGCCAGCAGCTTAGGCAGGGGGCTGGGAGAAGCTTTCTTT.

The V call is TRBV5-6, the J call TRBJ2-1; 9 bases fit TRBD2. J lost 10 bases, V lost 2 bases, and 10 bases had no gene match. Looked up from germline, CDR1 is SGHDT and CDR2 is YYEEEE. The CDR3 has 15 residues. Written as DNA, the CDR3 is TGTGCCAGCAGCTTCGTGCTAGCGGGGTCAGGCGAGCAGTTCTTC. This translates into CASSFVLAGSGEQFF.

The chain uses TRBV7-9 and TRBJ2-2; a possible D gene is TRBD2 (6 bases). Germline V gene lookup returns CDR1 SEHNR and CDR2 FQNEAQ (reference sequence). The CDR3 sequence is 14 residues long. V was shortened by 11 bases and J by 0 bases, with 13 bases between the two germline ends. CDR3 DNA sequence: TGTGCCTATCGGGGGACCGCGAACACCGGGGAGCTGTTTTTT. Translated, it gives CAYRGTANTGELFF.

V usage is TRBV19 and J usage is TRBJ1-5, with TRBD1 identical over 11 bases. The ends lost 6 bases at V and 0 bases at J; junction bases unmatched: 10. The V gene's germline CDR1 is LNHDA and CDR2 SQIVND (reference sequence). This CDR3 region has 18 residues. The chain's CDR3 is CASSAGTGGIGSNQPQHF. CDR3 DNA sequence: TGTGCCAGTAGCGCCGGGACAGGGGGTATCGGTAGCAATCAGCCCCAGCATTTT.

The V gene is TRBV18, the J gene TRBJ1-2; tentatively, D is TRBD1 (6 bases). The V end was cut by 3 bases, the J end by 7 bases, with 15 bases between. The CDR3 is 14 residues long. CDR1 is KGHSH, CDR2 LQKENI, per germline. The DNA of the CDR3 is TGTGCCAGCTCACCCCAGGGGAAACGAGGTGGCTACACCTTC. This codes for CASSPQGKRGGYTF.

The V call is TRBV27, the J call TRBJ2-4; D may be TRBD2 (6 bases). CDR1 MNHEY and CDR2 SMNVEV come from the germline V gene (reference sequence). Trimming left V 6 bases short and J 2 bases short, with 20 bases between. There are 17 residues in the CDR3. CDR3 nucleotide sequence: TGTGCCAGCAGGGGAGGTTTGGGCGGGCTAACCAAAAACATTCAGTACTTC. Protein product: CASRGGLGGLTKNIQYF.

This chain uses TRBV4-3 with TRBJ2-3, with D unresolved. Germline V lookup: CDR1 LGHNA, CDR2 YSLEER. Trimming removed 1 base at V and 2 bases at J, with 13 bases between. The CDR3 consists of 16 residues. Written as DNA, the CDR3 is TGCGCCAGCAGCCAAGGAAGAAACAGACACACAGATACGCAGTATTTT. Amino acid sequence: CASSQGRNRHTDTQYF.

The rearrangement joins TRBV19 to TRBJ1-6; TRBD1 might be the D (6 bases). CDR3 length: 15 residues. Germline CDR1 reads LNHDA; CDR2 reads SQIVND (reference sequence). Trimming pared 4 bases from V and 7 bases from J, leaving 14 bases between. The CDR3 DNA reads as TGTGCCAGTAGTAGCGGACAGAACTTAAATTCACCCCTCCACTTT. This translates into CASSSGQNLNSPLHF.

The V call is TRBV21-1, the J call TRBJ1-5; the table's TRBD1 call for D was not verified on the DNA. TRBV21-1 is tagged as a pseudogene. CDR3 length: 15 residues. CDR3 amino acids: CASRPSKGDNQPQHF. CDR3 in DNA: TGTGCCAGCAGGCCCTCTAAGGGGGACAATCAGCCCCAGCATTTT.

The V gene is TRBV27, the J gene TRBJ1-5, with unresolved D. Trimming pared 2 bases from V and 5 bases from J, leaving 10 bases between. Germline V lookup: CDR1 MNHEY, CDR2 SMNVEV (reference sequence). The CDR3 length is 14 residues. Written as DNA, the CDR3 is TGTGCCAGCAGTTTAAGTACAAACGATCAGCCCCAGCATTTT. Translated: CASSLSTNDQPQHF.

This clone was observed a single time. The chain recombines TRBV11-3 with TRBJ1-6; TRBD1 aligns across 10 bases. Looked up from germline, CDR1 is SGHNT and CDR2 is YENEEA. CDR3 size: 16 residues. V lost 1 base to trimming and J lost 8 bases; unmatched junction nucleotides: 5. The chain's CDR3 is CASSLGRDRGYSPLHF. In DNA form, the CDR3 reads TGTGCCAGCAGCTTAGGCCGGGACAGGGGTTATTCACCCCTCCACTTT.